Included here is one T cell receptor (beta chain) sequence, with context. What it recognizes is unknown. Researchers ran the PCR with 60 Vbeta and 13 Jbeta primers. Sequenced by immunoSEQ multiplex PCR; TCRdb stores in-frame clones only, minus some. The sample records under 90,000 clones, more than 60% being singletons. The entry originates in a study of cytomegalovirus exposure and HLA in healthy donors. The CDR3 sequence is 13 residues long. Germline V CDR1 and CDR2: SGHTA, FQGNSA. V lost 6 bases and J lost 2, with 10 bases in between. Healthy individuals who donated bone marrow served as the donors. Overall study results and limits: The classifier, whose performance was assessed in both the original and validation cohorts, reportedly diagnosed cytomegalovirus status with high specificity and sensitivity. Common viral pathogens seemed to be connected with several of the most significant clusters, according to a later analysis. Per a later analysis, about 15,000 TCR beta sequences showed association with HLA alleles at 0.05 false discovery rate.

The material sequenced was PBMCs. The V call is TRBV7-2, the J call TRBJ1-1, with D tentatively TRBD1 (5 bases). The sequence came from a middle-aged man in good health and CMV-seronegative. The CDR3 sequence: CASRRQLNTEAFF. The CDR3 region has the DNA TGTGCCAGCAGGAGACAGCTTAACACTGAAGCTTTCTTT.